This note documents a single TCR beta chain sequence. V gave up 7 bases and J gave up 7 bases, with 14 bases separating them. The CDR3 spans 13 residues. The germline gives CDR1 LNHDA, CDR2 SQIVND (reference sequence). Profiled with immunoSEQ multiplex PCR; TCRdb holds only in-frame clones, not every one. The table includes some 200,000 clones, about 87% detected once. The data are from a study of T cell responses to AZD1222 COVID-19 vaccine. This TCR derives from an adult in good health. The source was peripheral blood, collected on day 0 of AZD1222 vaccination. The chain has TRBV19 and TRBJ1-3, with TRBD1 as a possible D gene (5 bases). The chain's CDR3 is CASIARRGNTIYF. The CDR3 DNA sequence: TGTGCCAGTATTGCCCGGCGGGGGAACACCATATATTTT.